The clone carrying this T cell receptor beta chain is a singleton in its sample. Its antigen remains unknown. Only in-frame clones appear in the TCRdb table, and some are missing; sequencing was by immunoSEQ multiplex PCR. The sample holds 11,000 to 15,000 clones, approximately 84% seen once. Germline loops: CDR1 SGHTA, CDR2 FQGNSA. V was clipped by 0 bases and J by 2 bases; unmatched bases: 6. This CDR3 contains 16 residues. This sample is part of a study of T cell clonotyping in hematopoietic cell transplantation. General study findings and limits: After transplant, recipient diversity fell while pathologically expanded clonotypes grew through day 180. Few recipient clonotypes overlapped donors; over 95% were de novo at given depth.

Recipients were bled about 28 days pretransplant and at posttransplant days 30, 100, 180. The chain carries TRBV7-2 and TRBJ2-7; 8 bases are shared with TRBD1. The sequenced sample was PBMCs, obtained 100 days after allogeneic stem cell transplant. The clonotype comes from a male patient aged 50 to 59 who had an allogeneic stem cell transplant from an unrelated donor, so T cells may come from the graft donor. Some clones in this sample may be carry-over from other donors' samples. Written as DNA, the CDR3 is TGTGCCAGCAGCTTAGCGGCGACAGGGGTCCCCTACGAGCAGTACTTC. Amino acid sequence: CASSLAATGVPYEQYF.